The subject of this entry is one T cell receptor (beta chain). The protocol was immunoSEQ multiplex PCR, while the TCRdb copy is restricted to in-frame clones and leaves out a portion. Among about 660,000 clones listed, about 87% were seen once. The source of the sample is a study of shared T cell receptors in the human thymus. The CDR3 totals 16 residues. Germline CDR1 is SGHNT and CDR2 is YYREEE (reference sequence). V shed 0 bases and J shed 2 bases, with 12 bases lying between them. These data also formed part of another study, on human thymus T cells.

Sequenced material: thymocytes. The TCR was taken from a boy less than two years old with a congenital heart defect. The V gene is TRBV5-4, the J gene TRBJ2-1; D is undetermined. For the CDR3, the DNA is TGTGCCAGCAGCTTGGAGTCTCGGGTCGCCTACAATGAGCAGTTCTTC. Protein product: CASSLESRVAYNEQFF. The full variable domain, with the rest looked up from reference TRBV5-4 and TRBJ2-1, is ETGVTQSPTHLIKTRGQQVTLRCSSQSGHNTVSWYQQALGQGPQFIFQYYREEENGRGNFPPRFSGLQFPNYSSELNVNALELDDSALYLCASSLESRVAYNEQFFGPGTRLTVL.